Listed here are 7 T cell receptor beta chains from one sample, sequenced in a study of shared clonotypes between healthy human individuals. Repertoires were generated with immunoSEQ multiplex PCR, while TCRdb's copy carries only in-frame clones and drops some. The sample yields over 1.4 million clones, over 95% seen once. The sample consisted of naive CD4+ T cells sorted from blood. Subset defined: CD45RA+ positively selected. The receptors derive from a man under 40 in good health.

The chain is built from TRBV7-2 and TRBJ1-3; D gene ambiguous. V gave up 2 bases and J gave up 2 bases, with 7 bases separating them. The CDR3 is 14 residues long. From germline, CDR1 is SGHTA and CDR2 FQGNSA. The CDR3 spells CASSLIGPGNTIYF. DNA for the CDR3: TGTGCCAGCAGCTTAATAGGTCCTGGAAACACCATATATTTT.

This chain links TRBV7-8 with TRBJ2-3; 10 bases are shared with TRBD1. This CDR3 spans 16 amino acids. J gave up 2 bases and V 5 bases, and 7 bases lay outside the gene matches. The germline gives CDR1 SGHVS, CDR2 FQNEAQ. The CDR3 region has the DNA TGTGCCAGCAGCACGGGACAGGGGCCACCCACAGATACGCAGTATTTT. Protein: CASSTGQGPPTDTQYF.

Turning to this clone: The sample contains more than one DNA sequence encoding this CDR3. DNA of the CDR3: TGTGCCAGCAGCCTGGACAGGGCAACTAATGAAAAACTGTTTTTT. Its translation is CASSLDRATNEKLFF. V usage is TRBV7-2 and J usage is TRBJ1-4; 8 bases align to TRBD1. The ends lost 5 bases at V and 0 bases at J; junction bases unmatched: 2. Germline V gives CDR1 SGHTA, CDR2 FQGNSA. The CDR3 runs to 15 residues.

V usage is TRBV29-1 and J usage is TRBJ2-1; D may be TRBD2 (5 bases). This CDR3 has 16 residues. Germline-derived CDR1 and CDR2 are SQVTM and ANQGSEA. V lost 8 bases to trimming and J lost 10 bases, with 30 bases between them. The CDR3 region is CSFVPLVGSRAYEQFF. Written as DNA, the CDR3 is TGCAGCTTTGTTCCCCTCGTTGGGAGTCGCGCTTACGAGCAGTTCTTC.

The chain has TRBV10-3 and TRBJ2-1; D perhaps matches TRBD2 (6 bases). The V gene lost 2 bases and the J gene lost 3 bases, with 8 bases spanning the gap. Germline V gene lookup returns CDR1 ENHRY and CDR2 SYGVKD. This CDR3 spans 14 amino acids. The CDR3 sequence: CAISEGLNYNEQFF. The CDR3 nucleotides are TGTGCCATCAGTGAGGGACTAAACTACAATGAGCAGTTCTTC.

V gene TRBV6-5 combines with J gene TRBJ2-7; D is undetermined. The CDR3 covers 14 residues. The germline V gene encodes CDR1 MNHEY and CDR2 SVGAGI. Trimming removed 10 bases from V and 2 bases from J, with 18 bases in between. This chain's CDR3 is CATKQWQTTYEQYF. The CDR3, as DNA: TGTGCCACTAAACAGTGGCAGACGACCTACGAGCAGTACTTC.

The rearrangement joins TRBV29-1 to TRBJ2-5; 10 positions match TRBD2. The V and J ends lost 1 base and 10 bases, in that order; junction bases with no gene match: 12. The CDR3 contains 15 residues. Germline lookup yields CDR1 SQVTM and CDR2 ANQGSEA. The CDR3 region is CSVEGEASGRTDQYF. CDR3 sequence (DNA): TGCAGCGTTGAAGGGGAGGCTAGCGGGAGAACGGACCAGTACTTC. The variable domain in full, completed from reference TRBV29-1 and TRBJ2-5, reads SAVISQKPSRDICQRGTSLTIQCQVDSQVTMMFWYRQQPGQSLTLIATANQGSEATYESGFVIDKFPISRPNLTFSTLTVSNMSPEDSSIYLCSVEGEASGRTDQYFGPGTRLLVL.